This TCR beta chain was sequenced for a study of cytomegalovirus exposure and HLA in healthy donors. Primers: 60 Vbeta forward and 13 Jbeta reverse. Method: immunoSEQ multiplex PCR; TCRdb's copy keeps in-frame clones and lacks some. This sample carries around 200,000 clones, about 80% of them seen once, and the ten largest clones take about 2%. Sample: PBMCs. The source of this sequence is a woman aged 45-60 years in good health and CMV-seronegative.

CDR3 DNA: TGTGCCAGCAGCGTGGGGAGTGGCCATGAAAAACTGTTTTTT. Translating gives CASSVGSGHEKLFF. The V call is TRBV9, the J call TRBJ1-4; D is uncertain. CDR1 is SGDLS and CDR2 is YYNGEE in the germline V gene. The CDR3 sequence is 14 residues long. Trimming stripped 2 bases from V and 6 bases from J, with 11 bases between.